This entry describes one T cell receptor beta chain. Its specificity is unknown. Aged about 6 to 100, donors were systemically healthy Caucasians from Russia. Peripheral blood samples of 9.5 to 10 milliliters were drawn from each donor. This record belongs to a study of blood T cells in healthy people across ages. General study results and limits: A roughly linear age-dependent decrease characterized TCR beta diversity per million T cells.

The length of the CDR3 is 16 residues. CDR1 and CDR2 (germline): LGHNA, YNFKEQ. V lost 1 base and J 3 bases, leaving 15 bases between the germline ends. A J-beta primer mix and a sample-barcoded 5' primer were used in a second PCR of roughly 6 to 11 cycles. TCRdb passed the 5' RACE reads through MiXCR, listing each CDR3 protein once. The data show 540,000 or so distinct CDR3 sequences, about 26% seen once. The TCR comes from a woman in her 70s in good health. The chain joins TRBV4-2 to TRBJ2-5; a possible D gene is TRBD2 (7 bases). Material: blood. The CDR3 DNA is TGTGCCAGCAGCCAAGCCCTGGGGGGGGCAAAAGAGACCCAGTACTTC. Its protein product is CASSQALGGAKETQYF.